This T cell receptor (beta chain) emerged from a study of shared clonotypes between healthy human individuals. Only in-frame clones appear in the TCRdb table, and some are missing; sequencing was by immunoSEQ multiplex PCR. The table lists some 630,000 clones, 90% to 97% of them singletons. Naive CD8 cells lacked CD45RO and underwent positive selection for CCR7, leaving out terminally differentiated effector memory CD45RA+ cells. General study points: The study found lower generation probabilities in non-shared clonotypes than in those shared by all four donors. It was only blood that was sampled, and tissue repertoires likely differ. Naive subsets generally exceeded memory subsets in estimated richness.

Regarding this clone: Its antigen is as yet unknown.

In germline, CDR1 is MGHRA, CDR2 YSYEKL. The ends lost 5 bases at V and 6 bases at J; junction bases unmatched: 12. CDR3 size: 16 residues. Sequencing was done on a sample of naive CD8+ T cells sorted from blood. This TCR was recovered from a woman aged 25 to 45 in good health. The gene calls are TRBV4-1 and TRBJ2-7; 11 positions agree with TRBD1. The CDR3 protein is CASSTRPGTGGTEQYF. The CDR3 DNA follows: TGCGCCAGCAGCACCAGACCCGGGACAGGGGGTACCGAGCAGTACTTC.